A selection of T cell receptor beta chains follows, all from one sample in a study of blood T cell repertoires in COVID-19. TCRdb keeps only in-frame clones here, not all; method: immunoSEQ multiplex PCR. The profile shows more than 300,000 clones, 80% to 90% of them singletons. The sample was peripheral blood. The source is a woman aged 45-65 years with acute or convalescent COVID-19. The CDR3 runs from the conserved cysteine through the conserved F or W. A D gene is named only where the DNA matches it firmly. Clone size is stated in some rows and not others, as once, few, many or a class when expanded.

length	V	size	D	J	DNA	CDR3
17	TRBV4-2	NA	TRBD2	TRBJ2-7	TGTGCCAGCAGCCAAGGCCGACTAGCGGGAATCTCCTACGAGCAGTACTTC	CASSQGRLAGISYEQYF
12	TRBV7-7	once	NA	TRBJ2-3	TGTGCCAGCAGTTCTACAGGAACCACGCAGTATTTT	CASSSTGTTQYF
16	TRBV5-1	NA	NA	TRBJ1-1	TGCGCCAGCAGCTTGTACAGGTATGACATGAACACTGAAGCTTTCTTT	CASSLYRYDMNTEAFF
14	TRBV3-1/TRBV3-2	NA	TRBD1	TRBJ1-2	TGTGCCAGCAGCCACGGACAGGGCGGAGATGGCTACACCTTC	CASSHGQGGDGYTF
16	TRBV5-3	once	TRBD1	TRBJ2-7	TGTGCCAGAAGCCCCCTCCGGGGACAGGCGCGGTACGAGCAGTACTTC	CARSPLRGQARYEQYF
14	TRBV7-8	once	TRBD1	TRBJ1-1	TGTGCCAGCAGCTTTGGACAGGTGAACACTGAAGCTTTCTTT	CASSFGQVNTEAFF
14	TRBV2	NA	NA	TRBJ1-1	TGTGCCAGCAGTTACAGGAGTGAGAACACTGAAGCTTTCTTT	CASSYRSENTEAFF
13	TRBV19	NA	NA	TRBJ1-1	TGTGCCAGTAGTATATGGGGCGAGGATGAAGCTTTCTTT	CASSIWGEDEAFF
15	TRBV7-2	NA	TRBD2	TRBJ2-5	TGTGCCAGCAGCCAGCGGGGGGGCTCCCAAGAGACCCAGTACTTC	CASSQRGGSQETQYF
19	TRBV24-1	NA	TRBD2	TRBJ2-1	TGTGCCACCAGTCCCACCTTAGGACTAGCGGGGGGCCGGCCTAATGAGCAGTTCTTC	CATSPTLGLAGGRPNEQFF
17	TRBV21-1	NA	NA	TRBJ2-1	TGTGCCAGCAGAAAGGGGGGGGAGGCGACGGTCGGAAATGAGCAGTTCTTC	CASRKGGEATVGNEQFF
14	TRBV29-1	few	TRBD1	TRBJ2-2	TGCAGCGCCGGCGGACAGGGGATCACCGGGGAGCTGTTTTTT	CSAGGQGITGELFF
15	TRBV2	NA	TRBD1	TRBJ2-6	TGTGCCAGCAGTAGACAGGGCTCTGGGGCCAACGTCCTGACTTTC	CASSRQGSGANVLTF
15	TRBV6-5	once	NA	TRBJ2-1	TGTGCCAGCACCCTCAGGGTAGCGGCTTACAATGAGCAGTTCTTC	CASTLRVAAYNEQFF
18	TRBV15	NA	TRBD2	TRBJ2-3	TGTGCCACCAGCAGAGATCCTCGAGCGGGGGGTGACACAGATACGCAGTATTTT	CATSRDPRAGGDTDTQYF
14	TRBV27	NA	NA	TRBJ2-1	TGTGCCAGCAGTTTTCGCTCTAGCCCCAATGAGCAGTTCTTC	CASSFRSSPNEQFF
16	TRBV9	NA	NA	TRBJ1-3	TGTGCCAGCAGCGTAGGTAGCGCCTACTCTGGAAACACCATATATTTT	CASSVGSAYSGNTIYF
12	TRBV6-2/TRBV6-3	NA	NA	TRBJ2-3	TGTGCCAGCAGTCGTAGCGGAGATACGCAGTATTTT	CASSRSGDTQYF
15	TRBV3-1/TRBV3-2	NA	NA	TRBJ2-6	TGTGCCAGCAGCCCGCCCGGACAGGGGGCCAACGTCCTGACTTTC	CASSPPGQGANVLTF
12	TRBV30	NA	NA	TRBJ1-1	TGTGCCTGGAGTGTACCAGGGACTGAAGCTTTCTTT	CAWSVPGTEAFF
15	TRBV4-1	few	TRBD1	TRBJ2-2	TGCGCCAGCAGCCAATCCACAGGGGGCGGCGGGGAGCTGTTTTTT	CASSQSTGGGGELFF
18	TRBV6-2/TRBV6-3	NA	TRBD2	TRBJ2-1	TGTGCCAGCAGTTACGGGACTAGCGGGGGGACGGACGGCAATGAGCAGTTCTTC	CASSYGTSGGTDGNEQFF
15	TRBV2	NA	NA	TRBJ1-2	TGTGCCAGCAGTGGGACTAAGGGATCTAACTATGGCTACACCTTC	CASSGTKGSNYGYTF
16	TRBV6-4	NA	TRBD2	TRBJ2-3	TGTGCCAGCAGTATACAAGCGGGGGGAAGCACAGATACGCAGTATTTT	CASSIQAGGSTDTQYF
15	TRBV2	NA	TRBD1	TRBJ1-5	TGTGCCAGCAGTCGCGACAGGGTGAGCAATCAGCCCCAGCATTTT	CASSRDRVSNQPQHF
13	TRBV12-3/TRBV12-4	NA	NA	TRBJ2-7	TGTGCCAGCAGTTTCACGGCGGGGAACGAGCAGTACTTC	CASSFTAGNEQYF
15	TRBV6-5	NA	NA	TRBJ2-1	TGTGCCAGCAGCCCCGACAGAGAACTCTACAATGAGCAGTTCTTC	CASSPDRELYNEQFF
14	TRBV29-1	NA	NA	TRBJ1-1	TGCAGCGTTGTACAAGGCCCCTCGGGGACTGAAGCTTTCTTT	CSVVQGPSGTEAFF
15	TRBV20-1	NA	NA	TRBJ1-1	TGCAGTGCTAGTATCGCAGGGAAGGGGAACACTGAAGCTTTCTTT	CSASIAGKGNTEAFF
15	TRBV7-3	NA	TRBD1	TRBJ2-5	TGTGCCAGCAGCCTCGGACAGGGACCCCAAGAGACCCAGTACTTC	CASSLGQGPQETQYF
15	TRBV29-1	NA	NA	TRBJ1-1	TGCAGCGTTGAAGATGACAGCTTGAGTGGCACTGAAGCTTTCTTT	CSVEDDSLSGTEAFF
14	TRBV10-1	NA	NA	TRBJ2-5	TGCGCCAACAGAGTTATCGCGAATCAAGAGACCCAGTACTTC	CANRVIANQETQYF
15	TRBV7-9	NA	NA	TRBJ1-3	TGTGCCAGCAGCTTAACCGGGACACCTGGAAACACCATATATTTT	CASSLTGTPGNTIYF
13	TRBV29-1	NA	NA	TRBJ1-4	TGCAGCGTTGCCGGACAGTTTAATGAAAAACTGTTTTTT	CSVAGQFNEKLFF
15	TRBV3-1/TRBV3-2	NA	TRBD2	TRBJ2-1	TGTGCCAGCAGCCCCTGGACTAGCGCTCAGAATGAGCAGTTCTTC	CASSPWTSAQNEQFF
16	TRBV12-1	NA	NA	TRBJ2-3	TGTGCCAGCAGCTTCTGGACAGGGGGCATCACAGATACGCAGTATTTT	CASSFWTGGITDTQYF
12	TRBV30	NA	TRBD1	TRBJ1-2	TGTGCCTGGTCACAGGGGGATAGGGGCTACACCTTC	CAWSQGDRGYTF
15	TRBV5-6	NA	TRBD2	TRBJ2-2	TGTGCCAGCAGCTTGGACGGGAGGAGGACCGGGGAGCTGTTTTTT	CASSLDGRRTGELFF
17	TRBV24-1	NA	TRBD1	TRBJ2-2	TGTGCCACCAGTGACCCCACAGGGGAATCGAACACCGGGGAGCTGTTTTTT	CATSDPTGESNTGELFF
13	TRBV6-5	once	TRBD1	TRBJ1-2	TGTGCCAGCAGTTTCCGGGACAGGGAATGCTACACCTTC	CASSFRDRECYTF
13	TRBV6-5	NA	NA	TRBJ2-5	TGTGCCAGCAGTTACTCCCACCGGGAGACCCAGTACTTC	CASSYSHRETQYF
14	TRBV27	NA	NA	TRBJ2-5	TGTGCCAGCAGTTTAGAGGGGGTCGAAGAGACCCAGTACTTC	CASSLEGVEETQYF
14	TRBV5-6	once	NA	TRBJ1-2	TGTGCCAGCAGCTCCTCGCGGGACCTCTATGGCTACACCTTC	CASSSSRDLYGYTF
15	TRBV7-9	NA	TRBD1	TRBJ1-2	TGTGCCAGCAGCCCAGGGGGGATGTTGGGCTATGGCTACACCTTC	CASSPGGMLGYGYTF
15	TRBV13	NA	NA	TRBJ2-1	TGTGCCAGCAGCACACAGCGACAGACTTACAATGAGCAGTTCTTC	CASSTQRQTYNEQFF
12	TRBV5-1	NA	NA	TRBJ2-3	TGCGCCAGCAGCTTGAGGGAGGCTACGCAGTATTTT	CASSLREATQYF
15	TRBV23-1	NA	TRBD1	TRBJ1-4	TGCGCCAGCAGTCAATCGGGGACAGGGGTTGAAAAACTGTTTTTT	CASSQSGTGVEKLFF
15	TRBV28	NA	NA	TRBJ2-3	TGTGCCAGCAGTTCGGACCGGGATGAAACAGATACGCAGTATTTT	CASSSDRDETDTQYF
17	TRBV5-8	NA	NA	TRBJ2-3	TGTGCCAGCAGCACTAAGGACTTTTACCGCCTCACAGATACGCAGTATTTT	CASSTKDFYRLTDTQYF
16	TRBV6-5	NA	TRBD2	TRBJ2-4	TGTGCCAGCAGTTACCAACAGCGGGGGGCGGGAGACATTCAGTACTTC	CASSYQQRGAGDIQYF